These 22 T cell receptor beta chains originate from one sample sequenced in a study of breast tumors, draining lymph nodes, adjacent tissues. Breast cancer patients provided tissue from their axillary draining lymph nodes. TCRdb passed the multiplex PCR reads through MiXCR, listing each CDR3 protein once. The table shows some 130,000 distinct CDR3 sequences, with 20% occurring only once. The sequenced sample consisted of axillary lymph node tissue. Receptor source: a female donor with breast cancer. Some clones in this sample may be carry-over from other donors' samples.

In its sample, this clonotype was seen many times. The chain links TRBV3-1 to TRBJ2-3; D is undetermined. CDR1 is LGHDT and CDR2 is YNNKEL in the germline V gene (reference sequence). V lost 4 bases, J lost 0 bases, and 14 bases lay in between. CDR3 length: 16 residues. The CDR3 loop is CASSPNPTQSTDTQYF. The DNA of the CDR3 is TGTGCCAGCAGCCCTAACCCGACTCAGAGCACAGATACGCAGTATTTT.

This clonotype was seen ten or more times. The chain recombines TRBV5-5 with TRBJ2-1; TRBD2 might be the D (6 bases). The CDR3 covers 15 residues. Looked up from germline, CDR1 is SGHKS and CDR2 is YYEKEE (reference sequence). V gave up 2 bases and J gave up 7 bases, with 16 bases separating them. The CDR3 loop is CASSFGDFSGNEQFF. In DNA form, the CDR3 reads TGTGCCAGCAGCTTTGGGGACTTCTCGGGGAATGAGCAGTTCTTC.

This clonotype was counted at least ten times. V is TRBV6-5 and J is TRBJ2-2; the D call may be TRBD1 or TRBD2 (5 bases each). V lost 4 bases to trimming and J lost 4 bases, with 10 bases between them. From germline, CDR1 is MNHEY and CDR2 SVGAGI. CDR3 size: 14 residues. CDR3 sequence reads: CASSFDGATGELFF. The CDR3 region has the DNA TGTGCCAGCAGTTTCGACGGGGCCACCGGGGAGCTGTTTTTT.

Many counts were recorded for this clonotype. V usage is TRBV19 and J usage is TRBJ2-1; D remains ambiguous. Germline V gives CDR1 LNHDA, CDR2 SQIVND (reference sequence). With 2 bases removed from V and 10 bases from J, the gap between germline ends came to 12 bases. The CDR3 runs to 13 residues. CDR3 sequence (DNA): TGTGCCAGTAGTATATTTCCAGCCGTGGAGCAGTTCTTC. Amino acids: CASSIFPAVEQFF.

This clonotype was seen many times. V usage is TRBV7-2 and J usage is TRBJ2-3, with 8 bases that match TRBD1. CDR3 size: 15 residues. Germline assignment: CDR1 SGHTA and CDR2 FQGNSA. V trimming: 1 base; J trimming: 2 bases; junction bases outside the gene matches: 2. CDR3 residues: CASSLGTGHTDTQYF. DNA for the CDR3: TGTGCCAGCAGCTTAGGGACAGGGCACACAGATACGCAGTATTTT.

The chain links TRBV5-1 to TRBJ2-1; 9 bases are a match to TRBD1. Germline-derived CDR1 and CDR2 are SGHRS and YFSETQ. The trim removed 4 bases at V and 0 bases at J, leaving 17 bases unmatched. The CDR3 covers 20 residues. The CDR3 DNA sequence: TGCGCCAGCAGCCCATGGGGGGACAGGGACCACCGGAGCTCCTACAATGAGCAGTTCTTC. As protein: CASSPWGDRDHRSSYNEQFF.

This clonotype has ten or more counts. CDR3 loop: CSATTGTTYEQYF. The CDR3 DNA follows: TGCAGTGCTACGACCGGGACAACTTACGAGCAGTACTTC. V is TRBV20-1 and J is TRBJ2-7; possible D gene TRBD1, 6 bases. Germline V lookup: CDR1 DFQATT, CDR2 SNEGSKA (reference sequence). There are 13 residues in the CDR3. Trimming pared 4 bases from V and 4 bases from J, leaving 14 bases between.

For this clonotype: This may be a read error: a much more frequent sequence differs by one nucleotide. Likely a read error: the CDR3 ends without its conserved phenylalanine or tryptophan. This sequence joins TRBV5-1 and TRBJ1-4; 10 nucleotides align to TRBD1. Germline assignment: CDR1 SGHRS and CDR2 YFSETQ. The J segment lost 5 bases and the V segment lost 0 bases, leaving 1 base of the junction unmatched. The CDR3 is 15 amino acids. The CDR3 loop reads CASSLAGQGNEKLFS. The CDR3 nucleotides read TGCGCCAGCAGCTTGGCGGGACAGGGGAATGAAAAACTGTTTTCT.

This clonotype was seen many times. V gene TRBV20-1 combines with J gene TRBJ2-3; the D call may be TRBD1 or TRBD2 (5 bases each). CDR3 size: 12 residues. V was trimmed by 7 bases and J by 2 bases, leaving 10 bases between them. Germline-derived CDR1 and CDR2 are DFQATT and SNEGSKA (reference sequence). For the CDR3, the DNA is TGCAGTGGCTTGGGGGACACAGATACGCAGTATTTT. As protein: CSGLGDTDTQYF.

The chain employs TRBV5-1 and TRBJ1-1; D ambiguous. The length of the CDR3 is 14 residues. Germline-derived CDR1 and CDR2 are SGHRS and YFSETQ. Between the trimmed V and J ends, which lost 0 bases and 1 base, there was a span of 7 bases. The CDR3 coding sequence is TGCGCCAGCAGCTTGGCCGTGGGGAACACTGAAGCTTTCTTT. Protein product: CASSLAVGNTEAFF.

This clonotype appeared many times. J is TRBJ1-5 and V is TRBV20-1, with D hard to call. CDR3 size: 13 residues. Per the germline V gene, CDR1 is DFQATT and CDR2 is SNEGSKA (reference sequence). V was pared by 3 bases and J by 5 bases, with 11 bases between. The DNA for the CDR3 is TGCAGTGCTAGTTCCGGGATGGATCAGCCCCAGCATTTT. It encodes CSASSGMDQPQHF.

There are a few counts of this clonotype. This rearrangement joins TRBV6-1 to TRBJ2-3, with no clear D. The V and J ends lost 8 bases and 2 bases respectively, with 11 bases between them. Germline CDR1 reads MNHNS; CDR2 reads SASEGT. The CDR3 has 13 amino acids. Written as DNA, the CDR3 is TGTGCCAGCCCCAGTCCCGTCACAGATACGCAGTATTTT. Protein sequence: CASPSPVTDTQYF.

The rearrangement uses TRBV5-8 and TRBJ2-3, with 9 positions matching TRBD1. CDR1 is SGHTS and CDR2 is YDEGEE in the germline V gene. CDR3 length: 15 residues. Unmatched junction bases numbered 4, after V lost 5 bases and J lost 0 bases. CDR3 loop: CASSPGTGSTDTQYF. The CDR3 DNA follows: TGTGCCAGCAGTCCCGGGACAGGGAGCACAGATACGCAGTATTTT.

This sequence joins TRBV6-5 and TRBJ1-2; the D gene is possibly TRBD1 (5 bases). Germline V gene lookup returns CDR1 MNHEY and CDR2 SVGAGI. V was pared by 1 base and J by 6 bases, with 15 bases between. The CDR3 is 15 residues long. CDR3 sequence: CASSYYPGLGDGYTF. The CDR3 DNA is TGTGCCAGCAGTTACTACCCGGGACTAGGAGATGGCTACACCTTC.

The table lists this clonotype with many counts. This chain connects TRBV12-3 or TRBV12-4 to TRBJ2-7; 12 bases align to TRBD2. CDR3 length equals 16 residues. The V and J ends lost 6 bases and 0 bases, in that order; junction bases with no gene match: 6. DNA of the CDR3: TGTGCCAGCAGCCGGACTAGCGGGACTCCCTCCTACGAGCAGTACTTC. Amino acids: CASSRTSGTPSYEQYF.

This clonotype was observed many times. The chain uses TRBV7-9 and TRBJ2-2; possible D gene TRBD1, 6 bases. Between the trimmed V and J ends, which lost 4 bases and 4 bases, there was a span of 10 bases. Germline V gene lookup returns CDR1 SEHNR and CDR2 FQNEAQ (reference sequence). There are 14 residues in the CDR3. The CDR3 loop is CASSSGQTTGELFF. The CDR3 region has the DNA TGTGCCAGCAGCTCCGGACAGACCACCGGGGAGCTGTTTTTT.

This clonotype was recorded at least ten times. The rearrangement links TRBV10-1 to TRBJ2-2; 10 bases map to TRBD2. V was clipped by 3 bases and J by 5 bases; unmatched bases: 6. CDR1 is WNHNN and CDR2 is SYGVQD in the germline V gene (reference sequence). The CDR3 covers 16 residues. This CDR3 reads CASSELASGSTGELFF. Here the CDR3 DNA reads TGCGCCAGCAGTGAATTGGCTAGCGGGAGTACCGGGGAGCTGTTTTTT.

Remarks on this clonotype: This sequence may be a read error, since a much larger clone differs from it by one base. The CDR3 reads CASSSRVPHETQYF. In DNA, the CDR3 is TGTGCCAGCAGCTCCAGGGTCCCCCATGAGACCCAGTACTTC. V usage is TRBV12-3 or TRBV12-4 and J usage is TRBJ2-5, with D perhaps matching TRBD1 (5 bases). The CDR3 contains 14 residues. Trimming removed 6 bases from V and 5 bases from J, with 16 bases in between.

This clonotype was found many times. The chain carries TRBV7-9 and TRBJ2-1, with 7 bases that match TRBD2. Germline assignment: CDR1 SEHNR and CDR2 FQNEAQ (reference sequence). The CDR3 has 16 residues. The trim removed 1 base at V and 5 bases at J, leaving 8 bases unmatched. The CDR3 protein is CASSLGSGLLNNEQFF. CDR3 bases: TGTGCCAGCAGCTTAGGGTCGGGACTATTGAACAATGAGCAGTTCTTC.

This clonotype was picked up many times. This chain uses TRBV7-2 with TRBJ2-5; D not resolved. CDR1 SGHTA and CDR2 FQGNSA come from the germline V gene. V shed 5 bases and J shed 0 bases, with 13 bases lying between them. The CDR3 has 15 amino acids. The chain's CDR3 is CASSRPLPYQETQYF. The CDR3 nucleotides are TGTGCCAGCAGCCGCCCTCTTCCGTACCAAGAGACCCAGTACTTC.

Many counts were recorded for this clonotype. V gene TRBV19 combines with J gene TRBJ2-1; 9 nucleotides align to TRBD2. CDR1 is LNHDA, CDR2 SQIVND, per germline (reference sequence). This CDR3 comprises 17 residues. Losses at the gene ends were 1 base for V and 8 bases for J; bases not matched to a gene: 12. This chain's CDR3 is CASSIGAGRGGPHEQFF. The DNA of the CDR3 is TGTGCCAGTAGTATAGGGGCCGGGCGGGGGGGCCCCCATGAGCAGTTCTTC.

This clonotype has ten or more counts. J is TRBJ2-4 and V is TRBV10-1; D is perhaps TRBD2 (6 bases). Germline lookup yields CDR1 WNHNN and CDR2 SYGVQD (reference sequence). V lost 5 bases to trimming and J lost 4 bases, with 12 bases between them. The CDR3 covers 14 residues. CDR3 region: CASSQSGTKNIQYF. The CDR3 nucleotides read TGCGCCAGCAGTCAATCCGGGACTAAAAACATTCAGTACTTC.